This T cell receptor (beta chain) is drawn from a study of T-cell memory formation after mild COVID-19. CDR1 DFQATT and CDR2 SNEGSKA come from the germline V gene (reference sequence). The CDR3 extends over 13 amino acids. The ends were cut back, 6 bases at V and 3 bases at J, with 12 bases in the middle. Many counts were recorded for this clonotype. In TCRdb, the 5' RACE reads were re-called with MiXCR into one record per CDR3 protein. The sample has about 44,000 distinct CDR3 sequences; roughly 7.2% are singletons. This receptor was taken from a man younger than 35 who had mild COVID-19 (a few samples of this study predate the infection). Cell type and time point are not known. Sequenced sample: PBMCs or a T cell subset sorted from them (not recorded which). This chain joins TRBV20-1 and TRBJ2-1, with D possibly being TRBD1 (6 bases). CDR3: CSAPGQLYNEQFF. The CDR3 DNA reads as TGCAGTGCACCGGGACAACTCTACAATGAGCAGTTCTTC.